These T cell receptor beta chains were read from a single sample in a study of blood T cells in healthy people across ages. TCRdb reanalysed the 5' RACE reads using MiXCR and keeps one entry per CDR3 protein. The sample lists fewer than 1,000,000 distinct CDR3 sequences, under 45% occurring once. Sequenced input: blood. Receptor source: a man between 60 and 70 years old in good health. Both conserved end residues are part of each CDR3. Each record gives: clone size, D gene, V gene, J gene, CDR3 DNA, CDR3 protein. The D gene is left open where the match is weak. Some rows have no size entry. The others give once, few or many, or a class for an expanded clone.

.	.	TRBV6-5	TRBJ2-2	TGTGCCAGCAGTTACTCTTTGGGTCGCACCGGGGAGCTGTTTTTT	CASSYSLGRTGELFF
.	TRBD1	TRBV6-2/TRBV6-3	TRBJ1-5	TGTGCCAGCAGTTACACGACAGGGTACAATCAGCCCCAGCATTTT	CASSYTTGYNQPQHF
few	TRBD1	TRBV14	TRBJ1-1	TGTGCCAGCAGCCAAGATACGAGAGACAGGGGCGTCTCACCCATGAACACTGAAGCTTTCTTT	CASSQDTRDRGVSPMNTEAFF
.	.	TRBV5-1	TRBJ2-7	TGCGCCGGCAGCTGGTCGCCGGGGGTCTACGAGCAGTACTTC	CAGSWSPGVYEQYF
.	.	TRBV5-1	TRBJ2-5	TGCGCCAGCAGCTTGGGCCCTGAAGACCAAGAGACCCAGTACTTC	CASSLGPEDQETQYF
.	.	TRBV5-1	TRBJ2-7	TGCGCCAGCAGCTTGGGCCAGAGGGGTTCCTACGAGCAGTACTTC	CASSLGQRGSYEQYF
few	TRBD2	TRBV7-8	TRBJ2-3	TGTGCCAGCAGCTTAGTAGGGGGGGGACTAGCGGAGAACACAGATACGCAGTATTTT	CASSLVGGGLAENTDTQYF
.	TRBD1	TRBV29-1	TRBJ1-1	TGCAGCGTACATAACAGGGGGTCGAACACTGAAGCTTTCTTT	CSVHNRGSNTEAFF
few	.	TRBV6-5	TRBJ1-4	TGTGCCAGCAGTTACAGGGTGGGCGAAAAACTGTTTTTT	CASSYRVGEKLFF
.	.	TRBV6-1	TRBJ2-5	TGTGCCAGCAGTGAGCCTCCTGGGGGGGCCAATGAGCAGTACTTC	CASSEPPGGANEQYF
.	.	TRBV12-3/TRBV12-4	TRBJ1-4	TGTGCCAGCAGTTTAGGACAGCCAGATGAAAAACTGTTTTTT	CASSLGQPDEKLFF
.	TRBD2	TRBV5-1	TRBJ2-5	TGCGCCAGCAGCTTCCGACTAGCGGGAGAGCAAGAGACCCAGTACTTC	CASSFRLAGEQETQYF
few	.	TRBV4-1	TRBJ2-7	TGCGCCAGCAGCCCGGTGGAGGGGTACTACGAGCAGTACTTC	CASSPVEGYYEQYF
.	TRBD1	TRBV11-3	TRBJ2-1	TGTGCCAGCAGCACTCGGGGGACAGGGTATTACAATGAGCAGTTCTTC	CASSTRGTGYYNEQFF
.	TRBD1	TRBV29-1	TRBJ2-5	TGCAGCGAGAAGCAGGGGGCCGGGGAGACCCAGTACTTC	CSEKQGAGETQYF
.	.	TRBV10-2	TRBJ2-7	TGCGCCAGCGGGGACGGACACTACGAGCAGTACTTC	CASGDGHYEQYF
.	.	TRBV11-3	TRBJ2-1	TGTGCCAGCAGCTCCCGGCGGGACAGCAATAATGAGCAGTTCTTC	CASSSRRDSNNEQFF
.	TRBD1	TRBV27	TRBJ1-5	TGTGCCGGCAGACCCGGGACAGGGGGTGCTCAGCCCCAGCATTTT	CAGRPGTGGAQPQHF
.	.	TRBV5-1	TRBJ2-2	TGCGCCAGCAGCTTATCGGGGTTTAACACCGGGGAGCTGTTTTTT	CASSLSGFNTGELFF
.	TRBD2	TRBV7-2	TRBJ2-1	TGTGCCAGCAGCCCCCACCCGGGTACTAGCGGGACGAATGAGCAGTTCTTC	CASSPHPGTSGTNEQFF
.	TRBD1	TRBV15	TRBJ2-3	TGTGCCACCAGCAGACAGGGGGCAGGCACAGATACGCAGTATTTT	CATSRQGAGTDTQYF
.	.	TRBV6-5	TRBJ2-3	TGTGCCAGCAGTTACTCGAGCCCAGATACGCAGTATTTT	CASSYSSPDTQYF
many	.	TRBV7-9	TRBJ1-1	TGTGCCAGCAGCCCAGCGTCCTGGACAACCACTACCCGCGACCTTGAAGCTTTCTTT	CASSPASWTTTTRDLEAFF
few	TRBD2	TRBV7-2	TRBJ2-3	TGTGCCAGCAGCCGCGGGGGACCCTACACAGATACGCAGTATTTT	CASSRGGPYTDTQYF
once	TRBD2	TRBV14	TRBJ2-7	TGTGCCAGCAGCCGACTACTAGCGCCCTACGAGCAGTACTTC	CASSRLLAPYEQYF
.	.	TRBV27	TRBJ2-7	TGTGCCAGCAGTCCCTACCTGGACAGCTCCTACGAGCAGTACTTC	CASSPYLDSSYEQYF
.	TRBD1	TRBV11-2	TRBJ1-2	TGTGCCAGCAGCTCAAGACTAAGGGGGCGCCTCTATGGCTACACCTTC	CASSSRLRGRLYGYTF
.	.	TRBV7-2	TRBJ2-5	TGTGCCAGCAGCTTAGTCGCGGGGAACCAAGAGACCCAGTACTTC	CASSLVAGNQETQYF
.	TRBD1	TRBV6-5	TRBJ1-1	TGTGCCAGCAGTTACAACAGGGGGCGGGACACTGAAGCTTTCTTT	CASSYNRGRDTEAFF
.	.	TRBV28	TRBJ2-1	TGTGCCAGCAGTCCCGCGACCGGACCGGCCGATGAGCAGTTCTTC	CASSPATGPADEQFF
many	.	TRBV3-1	TRBJ2-7	TGTGCCAGCAGCCAAGTGTCCGGGGCTACCTCCCTGGAGCAGTACTTC	CASSQVSGATSLEQYF
.	.	TRBV6-1	TRBJ2-7	TGTGCCAGCAGTGAAGCGGGGGGCACCCCCTACGAGCAGTACTTC	CASSEAGGTPYEQYF
.	.	TRBV3-1	TRBJ2-7	TGTGCCAGCAGCCAAGTTGGTGGGGCCTACGAGCAGTACTTC	CASSQVGGAYEQYF
few	TRBD2	TRBV7-9	TRBJ2-7	TGTGCCAGCAGCCCGGGGGGGGTCGAGCAGTACTTC	CASSPGGVEQYF
.	.	TRBV9	TRBJ2-2	TGTGCCAGCAGCCTCCTCCCAACGTTAAGTTCCGGGGAGCTGTTTTTT	CASSLLPTLSSGELFF
few	.	TRBV5-6	TRBJ2-3	TGTGCCAGCAGCTTGACCAGAGCGCTGTTAAGAGATACGCAGTATTTT	CASSLTRALLRDTQYF
few	.	TRBV4-3	TRBJ1-1	TGCGCCAGCAGCCAAGATCTCGGCAGGATAGTGCTTGGAGCTTTCTTT	CASSQDLGRIVLGAFF
few	TRBD1	TRBV6-1	TRBJ2-7	TGTGCCAGCAGAGACTGGACAGGTTCCTACGAGCAGTACTTC	CASRDWTGSYEQYF
.	.	TRBV20-1	TRBJ2-3	TGCAGTGCTCGCCATGCGGGCCCCGGCGGAGATACGCAGTATTTT	CSARHAGPGGDTQYF
few	TRBD2	TRBV15	TRBJ2-5	TGTGCCACCAGGGTGGCGGGGGGGCTCGAAGAGACCCAGTACTTC	CATRVAGGLEETQYF
few	.	TRBV7-2	TRBJ2-7	TGTGCCAGCAGCGAAACCGGGTCCGCCTACGAGCAGTACTTC	CASSETGSAYEQYF
few	TRBD1	TRBV25-1	TRBJ2-5	TGTGCCAGCAGTGAAGCGAGGGGGCTGGAGACCCAGTACTTC	CASSEARGLETQYF
.	.	TRBV5-1	TRBJ2-3	TGCGCCAGCAGCTCGGAGGCAGGTATCACAGATACGCAGTATTTT	CASSSEAGITDTQYF
few	.	TRBV5-5	TRBJ2-4	TGTGCCAGCAGCTCGTTTGGGGGTGGGCAGTACTTC	CASSSFGGGQYF
few	TRBD2	TRBV12-3/TRBV12-4	TRBJ2-1	TGTGCCAGCAGTTCCCGCTCCCGGACTAGCGGGTTCTACAATGAGCAGTTCTTC	CASSSRSRTSGFYNEQFF
.	.	TRBV6-2/TRBV6-3	TRBJ2-7	TGTGCCAGCAGAGATCTTGGGGACTACGAGCAGTACTTC	CASRDLGDYEQYF
.	.	TRBV7-2	TRBJ2-1	TGTGCCAGCAGCTTAGGGGTCGGGGATAAGCAGTTCTTC	CASSLGVGDKQFF
.	TRBD2	TRBV3-1	TRBJ2-1	TGTGCCAGCAGCCAAGTTTTAAAAACTAGCGCCCAATACAATGAGCAGTTCTTC	CASSQVLKTSAQYNEQFF
few	.	TRBV4-2	TRBJ1-2	TGTGCCAGCAGCCAACTAGGGGATGGCTACACCTTC	CASSQLGDGYTF
.	.	TRBV29-1	TRBJ1-4	TGCAGCGTTGGGGGGGGGATTAATGAAAAACTGTTTTTT	CSVGGGINEKLFF
.	.	TRBV6-2/TRBV6-3	TRBJ2-7	TGTGCCAGCAGTTACTCCGTCGGGGCCTACGAGCAGTACTTC	CASSYSVGAYEQYF
few	TRBD1	TRBV4-1	TRBJ2-7	TGCGCCAGCAGCCAAGCTTCGGGACAGGACTACGAGCAGTACTTC	CASSQASGQDYEQYF
.	.	TRBV6-1	TRBJ2-1	TGTGCCAGCGTGCCGAGCTCCTACAATGAGCAGTTCTTC	CASVPSSYNEQFF
.	TRBD1	TRBV30	TRBJ2-7	TGTGCCGCAACAGGGGACAATGAGCAGTACTTC	CAATGDNEQYF